The clone carrying this T cell receptor (beta chain) appeared a few times. Antigen specificity is unknown. These data are taken from a study of cytomegalovirus exposure and HLA in healthy donors. General study results and limits: In a later analysis, TCR beta V- and J-gene trimming showed a link to a missense DCLRE1C variant.

A multiplex PCR was run with 60 Vbeta primers and 13 Jbeta primers. Produced via immunoSEQ multiplex PCR; TCRdb's table is partial and in-frame only. Here the sample spans over 65,000 clones, roughly 77% being singletons. The CDR3 extends over 16 amino acids. V was clipped by 1 base and J by 7 bases, with 17 bases between them. Germline V gene data show CDR1 as MGHDK and CDR2 as SYGVNS. The clonotype was recovered from a middle-aged man in good health and CMV-seronegative. The chain links TRBV25-1 to TRBJ1-5; maybe TRBD1 (5 bases). The sequencing sample was made of PBMCs. CDR3 in DNA: TGTGCCAGCAGTGAATTCGGAGGGCAGGGTGGACAGCCCCAGCATTTT. It codes for CASSEFGGQGGQPQHF.